This TCR beta chain was sequenced in a study of Graves' ophthalmopathy and Graves' hyperthyroidism. Study-level points and caveats: Blood also carried most expanded thyroid clonotypes exceeding 0.001 frequency.

This clonotype was found many times. What it binds is not known. Trimming pared 1 base from V and 3 bases from J, leaving 7 bases between. CDR3 length: 13 amino acids. Germline-derived CDR1 and CDR2 are SGHTA and FQGNSA. As the template, RNA transcripts were used to amplify TCR beta CDR3 regions. After a first-round RT-PCR with HTBI primers, a second-round multiplex PCR was run. MiXCR was run by TCRdb on the multiplex PCR reads, yielding one entry per CDR3 protein. The sample has some 360,000 distinct CDR3 sequences, approximately 17% seen once. Cases classed as stable hyperthyroidism had no ophthalmopathy within 18 months of follow-up. Eligible hyperthyroidism cases comprised new diagnoses of under 2 months' duration in individuals aged 18 to 65. PBMCs were isolated by Ficoll-Paque density gradient centrifugation, using roughly 11 ml of fresh peripheral blood as the starting material.

The TCR was taken from an adult woman with stable Graves' hyperthyroidism. The genes are TRBV7-2 and TRBJ2-7; D is unclear. Sequenced sample: peripheral blood. Here the CDR3 DNA reads TGTGCCAGCAGCTTAGTACTGGTCTACGAGCAGTACTTC. Residues: CASSLVLVYEQYF.